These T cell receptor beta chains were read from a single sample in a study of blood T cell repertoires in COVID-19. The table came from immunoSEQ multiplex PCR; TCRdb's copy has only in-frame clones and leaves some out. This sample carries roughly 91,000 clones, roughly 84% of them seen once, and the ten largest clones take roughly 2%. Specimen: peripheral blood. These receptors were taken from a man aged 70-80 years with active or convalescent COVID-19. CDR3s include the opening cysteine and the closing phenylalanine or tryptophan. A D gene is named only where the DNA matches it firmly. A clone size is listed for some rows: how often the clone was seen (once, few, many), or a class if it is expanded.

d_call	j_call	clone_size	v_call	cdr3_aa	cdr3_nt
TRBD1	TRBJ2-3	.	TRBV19	CASSLQTGGYLNTDTQYF	TGTGCCAGTAGTCTCCAGACAGGGGGCTACCTTAACACAGATACGCAGTATTTT
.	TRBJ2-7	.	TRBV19	CASSILGKRSEQYF	TGTGCCAGTAGTATCTTGGGCAAACGCTCCGAGCAGTACTTC
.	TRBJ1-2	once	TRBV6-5	CASSYSAGRGYTF	TGTGCCAGCAGTTACTCAGCAGGGCGTGGCTACACCTTC
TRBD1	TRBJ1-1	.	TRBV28	CASSFPGQVFTEAFF	TGTGCCAGCAGTTTCCCCGGACAGGTCTTCACTGAAGCTTTCTTT
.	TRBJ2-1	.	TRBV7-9	CASRQTGHPADEQFF	TGTGCCAGCCGCCAAACGGGACACCCCGCGGATGAGCAGTTCTTC
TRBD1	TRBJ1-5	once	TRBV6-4	CASSARDRARRQPQHF	TGTGCCAGCAGTGCCCGGGACAGAGCCAGAAGGCAGCCCCAGCATTTT
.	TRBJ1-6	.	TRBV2	CASRPPGGGNSPLHF	TGTGCCAGCAGGCCGCCGGGGGGGGGTAATTCACCCCTCCACTTT
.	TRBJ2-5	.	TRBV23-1	CASSRGDQETQYF	TGCGCCAGCAGTCGCGGGGATCAAGAGACCCAGTACTTC
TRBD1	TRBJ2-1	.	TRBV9	CASSAQGNSYNEQFF	TGTGCCAGCAGCGCACAGGGGAACTCCTACAATGAGCAGTTCTTC
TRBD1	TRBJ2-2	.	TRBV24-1	CATSDSTWGQGGTGELFF	TGTGCCACCAGTGACTCTACATGGGGACAGGGGGGGACCGGGGAGCTGTTTTTT
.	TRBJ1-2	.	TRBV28	CASSLSGGYGYTF	TGTGCCAGCAGTTTAAGCGGGGGCTATGGCTACACCTTC
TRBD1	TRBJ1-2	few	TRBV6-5	CASSSGQFYGYTF	TGTGCCAGCAGTTCGGGACAGTTCTATGGCTACACCTTC
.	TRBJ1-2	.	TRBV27	CASSFQFNYGYTF	TGTGCCAGCAGTTTTCAGTTTAACTATGGCTACACCTTC
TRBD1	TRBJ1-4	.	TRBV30	CASHGQGNEKLFF	TGTGCCTCCCACGGACAGGGCAATGAAAAACTGTTTTTT
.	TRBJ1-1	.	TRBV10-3	CAISEGNRNTEAFF	TGTGCCATCAGTGAGGGCAACAGGAACACTGAAGCTTTCTTT
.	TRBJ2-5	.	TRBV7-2	CASSSGTPKESQYF	TGTGCCAGCAGCTCCGGGACTCCGAAGGAGTCCCAGTACTTC
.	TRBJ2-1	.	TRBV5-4	CASSSTRYEQFF	TGTGCCAGCAGCTCCACGAGGTATGAGCAGTTCTTC
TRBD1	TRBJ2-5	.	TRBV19	CASSITGDTEETQYF	TGTGCCAGTAGTATAACAGGGGACACTGAAGAGACCCAGTACTTC
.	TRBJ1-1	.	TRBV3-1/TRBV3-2	CASSQNFDKSPEAFF	TGTGCCAGCAGCCAGAATTTCGACAAAAGCCCTGAAGCTTTCTTT
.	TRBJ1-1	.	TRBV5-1	CASSFGGDTEAFF	TGCGCCAGCAGCTTTGGAGGGGACACTGAAGCTTTCTTT
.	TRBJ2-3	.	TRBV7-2	CASSLDPQSTDTQYF	TGTGCCAGCAGCTTAGATCCCCAAAGCACAGATACGCAGTATTTT
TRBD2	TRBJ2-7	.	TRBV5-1	CASSRGTVASGGSYEQYF	TGCGCCAGCAGCCGAGGGACCGTGGCTAGCGGGGGATCTTACGAGCAGTACTTC
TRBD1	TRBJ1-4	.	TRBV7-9	CASSLGGQGNEKLFF	TGTGCCAGCAGCTTAGGGGGACAGGGAAATGAAAAACTGTTTTTT
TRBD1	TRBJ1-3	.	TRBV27	CATTPRCQQFPAKDRDSGNTIYF	TGTGCCACCACGCCCCGCTGCCAGCAGTTTCCCGCTAAGGACAGGGACTCTGGAAACACCATATATTTT
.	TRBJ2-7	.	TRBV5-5	CASSQGLLSYEQYF	TGTGCCAGCAGCCAAGGACTCCTCTCCTACGAGCAGTACTTC
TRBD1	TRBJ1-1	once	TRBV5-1	CASRPGTGNTEAFF	TGCGCCAGCAGACCCGGGACAGGGAACACTGAAGCTTTCTTT
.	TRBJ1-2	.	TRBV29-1	CSVGGAGDNYGYTF	TGCAGCGTCGGGGGGGCAGGAGACAACTATGGCTACACCTTC
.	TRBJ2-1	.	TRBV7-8	CASSSVSNEQFF	TGTGCCAGCAGCTCGGTATCCAATGAGCAGTTCTTC
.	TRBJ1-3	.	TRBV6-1	CASSEIVVSGNTIYF	TGTGCCAGCAGTGAAATAGTGGTCTCTGGAAACACCATATATTTT
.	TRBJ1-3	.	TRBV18	CASSPYEDGTGNTIYF	TGTGCCAGCTCTCCTTACGAAGACGGGACTGGAAACACCATATATTTT
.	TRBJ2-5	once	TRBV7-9	CASSLRLPVGETQYF	TGTGCCAGCAGCTTAAGACTCCCTGTTGGAGAGACCCAGTACTTC
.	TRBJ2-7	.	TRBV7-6	CASSLGAVNPIYEQYF	TGTGCCAGCAGCTTAGGGGCAGTGAACCCAATCTACGAGCAGTACTTC
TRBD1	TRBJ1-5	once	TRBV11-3	CASSLGQDSNQPQHF	TGTGCCAGCAGCCTGGGACAGGATAGCAATCAGCCCCAGCATTTT
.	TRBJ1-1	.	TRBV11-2	CASSRSTGPIEAFF	TGTGCCAGCAGCCGCTCGACGGGTCCCATTGAAGCTTTCTTT
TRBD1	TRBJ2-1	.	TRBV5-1	CASRGQSKADEQFF	TGCGCCAGCAGGGGACAGTCAAAGGCGGATGAGCAGTTCTTC
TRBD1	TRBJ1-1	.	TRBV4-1	CASSRQQGSGLNTEAFF	TGCGCCAGCAGCCGCCAACAGGGGTCCGGGCTGAACACTGAAGCTTTCTTT
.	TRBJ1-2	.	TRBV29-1	CSVENRDYRGYTF	TGCAGCGTTGAAAACAGGGATTACCGTGGCTACACCTTC
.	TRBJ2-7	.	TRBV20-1	CSASGLPSYEQYF	TGCAGTGCTAGTGGACTACCCTCCTACGAGCAGTACTTC
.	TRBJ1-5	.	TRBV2	CASSVIPGNNQPQHF	TGTGCCAGCAGTGTAATACCAGGGAATAATCAGCCCCAGCATTTT
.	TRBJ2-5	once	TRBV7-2	CASSPSGTPETQYF	TGTGCCAGCAGTCCCTCCGGGACTCCCGAAACCCAGTACTTC
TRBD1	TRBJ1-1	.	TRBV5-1	CASSSPGQGGEAFF	TGCGCCAGCAGCTCCCCGGGACAGGGTGGAGAAGCTTTCTTT
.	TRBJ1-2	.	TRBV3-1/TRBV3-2	CASSLQGFNGYTF	TGCGCCAGCAGCCTCCAGGGATTCAATGGCTACACCTTC
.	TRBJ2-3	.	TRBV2	CASTPSVTRGTDTQYF	TGTGCCAGCACCCCCTCCGTGACACGGGGTACAGATACGCAGTATTTT
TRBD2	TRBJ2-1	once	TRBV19	CASSPRDGGFYNEQFF	TGTGCCAGTAGTCCCCGGGACGGGGGGTTCTACAATGAGCAGTTCTTC
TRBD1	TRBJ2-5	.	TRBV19	CASSGPGTGSQETQYF	TGTGCCAGTAGTGGCCCCGGGACAGGGTCCCAAGAGACCCAGTACTTC
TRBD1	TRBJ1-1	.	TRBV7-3	CASSPGQGNTEAFF	TGTGCCAGCAGCCCGGGACAGGGGAACACTGAAGCTTTCTTT
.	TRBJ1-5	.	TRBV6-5	CASRGGANQPQHF	TGTGCCAGCAGGGGGGGGGCGAATCAGCCCCAGCATTTT
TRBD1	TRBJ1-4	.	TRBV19	CATMGQENEKLFF	TGTGCCACCATGGGACAGGAAAATGAAAAACTGTTTTTT
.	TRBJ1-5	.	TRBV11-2	CASSLDLNQPQHF	TGTGCCAGCAGCTTAGACCTGAATCAGCCCCAGCATTTT
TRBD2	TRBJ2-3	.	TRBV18	CASSPLAGDPSSTDTQYF	TGTGCCAGCTCACCGCTGGCGGGGGACCCTTCTAGCACAGATACGCAGTATTTT